These 26 T cell receptor beta chains came from one sample sequenced in a study of tumor-infiltrating lymphocytes in oesophageal squamous cell carcinoma. TCRdb called the PCR reads again in MiXCR, with one record for every CDR3 protein. This sample carries about 20,000 distinct CDR3 sequences, about two fifths of them seen once, and the ten largest clones take about 7%. The sequenced sample was blood. These receptors were collected from a male donor with esophageal squamous cell carcinoma.

This clonotype was seen at least ten times. The chain has TRBV7-9 and TRBJ2-7; D possibly matches TRBD1 or TRBD2 (5 bases each). The CDR3 spans 13 residues. Trimming stripped 5 bases from V and 2 bases from J, with 10 bases between. Germline V gene sequence: CDR1 SEHNR, CDR2 FQNEAQ (reference sequence). In DNA, the CDR3 is TGTGCCAGCAGCCCGGTGGGGGCCTACGAGCAGTACTTC. Translated, it gives CASSPVGAYEQYF.

This clonotype appeared a few times. The gene calls are TRBV15 and TRBJ1-1, with unresolved D. The V gene's germline CDR1 is LNHNV and CDR2 YYDKDF (reference sequence). Trimming cost V 6 bases and J 7 bases, with 15 bases left between them. The CDR3 has 13 residues. In DNA form, the CDR3 reads TGTGCCACCAGGCGCCCGGCAAAGGATGAAGCTTTCTTT. Translated, it gives CATRRPAKDEAFF.

This clonotype was counted a few times. V gene TRBV6-1 combines with J gene TRBJ2-3; TRBD1 agrees at 7 bases. CDR1 is MNHNS, CDR2 SASEGT, per germline. Losses at the gene ends were 6 bases for V and 1 base for J; bases not matched to a gene: 4. The CDR3 length is 14 residues. CDR3 nucleotides: TGTGCCAGCAGCCACGGGACAGGCACAGATACGCAGTATTTT. It yields the protein CASSHGTGTDTQYF.

This clonotype was picked up many times. The V gene is TRBV5-1, the J gene TRBJ2-7; D is undetermined. The CDR3 covers 13 residues. Trimming shortened V by 4 bases and J by 2 bases, and 10 bases separated the two germline ends. The germline CDR1 and CDR2 sequences are SGHRS and YFSETQ. CDR3 sequence: CASSIDIAYEQYF. CDR3 sequence (DNA): TGCGCCAGCAGCATAGACATAGCCTACGAGCAGTACTTC. The variable domain in full, with the rest retrieved from reference TRBV5-1 and TRBJ2-7, is KAGVTQTPRYLIKTRGQQVTLSCSPISGHRSVSWYQQTPGQGLQFLFEYFSETQRNKGNFPGRFSGRQFSNSRSEMNVSTLELGDSALYLCASSIDIAYEQYFGPGTRLTVT.

This clonotype qualifies as medium-sized. The chain joins TRBV24-1 to TRBJ2-1; unclear D gene. Germline loops: CDR1 KGHDR, CDR2 SFDVKD. The CDR3 totals 16 residues. The V end lost 2 bases, the J end lost 7 bases, and 17 bases lay between the germline ends. The CDR3 coding sequence is TGTGCCACCAGTGATTCCCATGTACTGGGAAAGAATGAGCAGTTCTTC. Translating it yields CATSDSHVLGKNEQFF.

The chain employs TRBV11-2 and TRBJ2-1; 13 nucleotides align to TRBD2. The ends lost 5 bases at V and 1 base at J; junction bases unmatched: 8. Per the germline V gene, CDR1 is SGHAT and CDR2 is FQNNGV. This CDR3 is built from 18 residues. The CDR3 DNA reads TGTGCCAGCAGCCGAATAGGACTAGCGGGAGTTTCCTACAATGAGCAGTTCTTC. Amino acid sequence: CASSRIGLAGVSYNEQFF.

The chain is built from TRBV18 and TRBJ2-3; no clear D. The DNA end favors TRBJ1-1, so the J call may be wrong. There are 14 residues in the CDR3. Germline values: CDR1 KGHSH, CDR2 LQKENI. CDR3 bases: TGTGCCAGCTCACCAACAACGGCGGACACTGAAGCTTTCTTT. The encoded protein is CASSPTTADTEAFF.

DNA for the CDR3: TGTGCCAGCAGCTTAGAACAACTTCTGGCCAATGAGCAGTACTTC. It codes for CASSLEQLLANEQYF. The chain employs TRBV7-8 and TRBJ2-5, with D hard to call. V was clipped by 1 base and J by 11 bases, with 20 bases between them. Germline loops: CDR1 SGHVS, CDR2 FQNEAQ. There are 15 residues in the CDR3.

Notes on this clonotype: A much bigger clone sits one base away, suggesting this may be a read error. The chain uses TRBV18 and TRBJ1-2; D is unclear. This CDR3 has 13 residues. Germline-derived CDR1 and CDR2 are KGHSH and LQKENI. The CDR3 bases are TGTGCCAGCTCACCACCGTCGGCCTATGGCTGCACCTTC. Translation gives CASSPPSAYGCTF.

This clonotype has ten or more counts. The gene calls are TRBV5-6 and TRBJ1-2; D is perhaps TRBD1 (5 bases). The CDR3 sequence is 18 residues long. CDR1 and CDR2 (germline): SGHDT, YYEEEE. V was cut by 0 bases and J by 3 bases, with 21 bases left in between. CDR3 region: CASSLATYDRPFDYGYTF. The DNA of the CDR3 is TGTGCCAGCAGCTTGGCGACCTACGACAGACCCTTTGACTATGGCTACACCTTC.

This clonotype has ten or more counts. This sequence joins TRBV5-4 and TRBJ2-1; 11 bases align to TRBD2. Germline V gene sequence: CDR1 SGHNT, CDR2 YYREEE (reference sequence). The CDR3 consists of 15 residues. Trimming took 4 bases from V and 9 from J; bases not matched to a gene: 9. The CDR3 is CASSPTLAGGSEQFF. The CDR3 region has the DNA TGTGCCAGCAGCCCCACGCTAGCGGGAGGTAGTGAGCAGTTCTTC.

This clonotype is medium-sized. The chain recombines TRBV7-9 with TRBJ2-3; 8 nucleotides align to TRBD1. CDR3 length: 14 amino acids. V shed 8 bases, J shed 1 base, and the junction held 5 bases outside the gene matches. Germline loops: CDR1 SEHNR, CDR2 FQNEAQ (reference sequence). DNA of the CDR3: TGTGCCAGCGGCCCGGGACAGGGCACAGATACGCAGTATTTT. It codes for CASGPGQGTDTQYF.

This chain links TRBV7-3 with TRBJ1-2, with a possible D match to TRBD1 (6 bases). Looked up from germline, CDR1 is SGHTA and CDR2 is FQGTGA. V was shortened by 5 bases and J by 6 bases, with 16 bases between the two germline ends. The CDR3 covers 14 residues. Here the CDR3 DNA reads TGTGCCAGCAGCCTACTCAGACAGGCGAATGGCTACACCTTC. It yields the protein CASSLLRQANGYTF.

This clonotype was detected ten times or more. The chain recombines TRBV10-1 with TRBJ2-2; a weak D match, TRBD2 (6 bases). The CDR3 has 15 residues. The ends were cut back, 6 bases at V and 0 bases at J, with 11 bases in the middle. Germline lookup yields CDR1 WNHNN and CDR2 SYGVQD (reference sequence). DNA for the CDR3: TGCGCCAGCAGCCCCGGGACTTCGAACACCGGGGAGCTGTTTTTT. It translates to CASSPGTSNTGELFF.

This clonotype is termed medium-sized. V is TRBV6-6 and J is TRBJ2-7, with a weak D call TRBD2 (5 bases). Trimming took off 0 bases at V and 4 bases at J, with 7 bases between the two ends. Germline CDR1 and CDR2: MNHNY and SVGAGI (reference sequence). This CDR3 comprises 13 residues. The CDR3 here is CASSYSRDYEQYF. CDR3 nucleotides: TGTGCCAGCAGTTACTCTCGGGATTACGAGCAGTACTTC.

This clonotype was picked up many times. CDR3 protein: CASSQGTSGGYEQYF. The CDR3 nucleotides are TGTGCCAGCTCGCAGGGGACTAGCGGGGGGTACGAGCAGTACTTC. The V and J genes are TRBV18 and TRBJ2-7; TRBD2 matches 15 bases. The CDR3 totals 15 residues. CDR1 is KGHSH and CDR2 is LQKENI in the germline V gene. V lost 6 bases to trimming and J lost 4 bases; unmatched junction nucleotides: 4.

This chain uses TRBV7-2 with TRBJ2-1; 9 bases line up with TRBD2. The CDR3 has 17 amino acids. V was pared by 0 bases and J by 2 bases, with 5 bases of the junction left unmatched. Germline V gene data show CDR1 as SGHTA and CDR2 as FQGNSA. CDR3 protein: CASSLAPSGTAYNEQFF. In nucleotides, the CDR3 is TGTGCCAGCAGCTTAGCGCCTAGCGGGACTGCCTACAATGAGCAGTTCTTC.

This clonotype has at least ten counts. This sequence joins TRBV6-1 and TRBJ2-7; 9 bases agree with TRBD1. Germline assignment: CDR1 MNHNS and CDR2 SASEGT. CDR3 length: 14 amino acids. The ends lost 5 bases at V and 5 bases at J; junction bases unmatched: 7. CDR3 DNA: TGTGCCAGCAGTTCCGGGACAGGGAGGAACGAGCAGTACTTC. This translates into CASSSGTGRNEQYF.

This clonotype was picked up many times. The V gene is TRBV2, the J gene TRBJ2-3; the match to TRBD2 covers 10 bases. Germline-derived CDR1 and CDR2 are SNHLY and FYNNEI. The CDR3 contains 14 residues. The V and J ends lost 7 bases and 3 bases, in that order; junction bases with no gene match: 4. CDR3 loop: CASIQAGGTDTQYF. DNA for the CDR3: TGTGCCAGCATCCAAGCGGGAGGGACAGATACGCAGTATTTT.

Note on this clonotype: A much larger clone differs from this one at a single base, so this may be a read error. The chain joins TRBV24-1 to TRBJ2-2; D perhaps matches TRBD2 (5 bases). From germline, CDR1 is KGHDR and CDR2 SFDVKD. The CDR3 runs to 16 residues. Trimming took off 10 bases at V and 16 bases at J, with 33 bases between the two ends. The CDR3 nucleotides read TGTGCCACGTCCCCCCTCAGGTCGTCTAGCACAGATACGCAGTTTTTT. Translated, it gives CATSPLRSSSTDTQFF.

This clonotype has only a few counts. The chain couples TRBV7-2 to TRBJ2-1, with 11 positions matching TRBD2. V shed 0 bases and J 4 bases; nucleotides not matched to a gene: 2. The germline CDR1 and CDR2 sequences are SGHTA and FQGNSA. The CDR3 is 16 amino acids. The chain's CDR3 is CASSLAGTSGYNEQFF. Here the CDR3 DNA reads TGTGCCAGCAGCTTAGCCGGGACTAGCGGATACAATGAGCAGTTCTTC.

This clonotype has a handful of counts. A much bigger clone sits one base away, suggesting this may be a read error. J is TRBJ2-1 and V is TRBV4-1, with TRBD2 matching 8 bases. Germline V gene lookup returns CDR1 MGHRA and CDR2 YSYEKL. With 9 bases clipped from V and 13 bases from J, the junction kept 17 bases outside the gene matches. This CDR3 comprises 14 residues. CDR3 region: CASSGLAIQETQFF. CDR3 sequence (DNA): TGCGCCAGTTCAGGACTAGCAATCCAAGAGACCCAGTTCTTC.

As to this clonotype: One end of the junction is discordant with germline, which a read error may explain. The CDR3 reads CASSRPGATEAFF. As DNA, the CDR3 is TGTGCCAGCAGTCGCCCCGGGGCCACTGAAGCTTTCTTC. The V gene is TRBV12-3 or TRBV12-4, the J gene TRBJ2-4; D is perhaps TRBD1 or TRBD2 (5 bases each). This CDR3 has 13 residues.

V is TRBV12-3 or TRBV12-4 and J is TRBJ2-7; D not certain. Near its end, the DNA agrees better with TRBJ2-1, so the J call may be wrong. The CDR3 extends over 14 amino acids. In DNA form, the CDR3 reads TGTGCCAGCAGTTTGGGGTTAGCTAAAAACGAGCAGTTCTTC. It specifies CASSLGLAKNEQFF.

By share, this clonotype ranks as large (0.1 to 1%). This chain connects TRBV7-6 to TRBJ2-1; 11 bases are shared with TRBD1. This CDR3 comprises 15 residues. Germline CDR1 is SGHVS and CDR2 is FNYEAQ. V shed 4 bases, J shed 5 bases, and the junction held 4 bases outside the gene matches. The CDR3 protein is CASSWTGGAHNEQFF. DNA for the CDR3: TGTGCCAGCAGCTGGACAGGGGGCGCCCACAATGAGCAGTTCTTC.

Remarks on this clonotype: The junction differs from germline at one of its ends, possibly a read error. The CDR3 DNA sequence: TGTGCCAGCAGCTTGGACCTTTGGGATTCACCCCTCCACTTC. Translated: CASSLDLWDSPLHF. The chain has TRBV7-6 and TRBJ2-7; D not resolved. Germline V CDR1 and CDR2: SGHVS, FNYEAQ. CDR3 length: 14 residues. Using reference TRBV7-6 and TRBJ2-7 for the parts outside the CDR3, the full variable domain is GAGVSQSPRYKVTKRGQDVALRCDPISGHVSLYWYRQALGQGPEFLTYFNYEAQQDKSGLPNDRFSAERPEGSISTLTIQRTEQRDSAMYRCASSLDLWDSPLHFGPGTRLTVT.